These 12 T cell receptor beta chains originate from one sample sequenced in a study of T cell responses to AZD1222 COVID-19 vaccine. The repertoire was sequenced with immunoSEQ multiplex PCR; TCRdb's copy has only in-frame clones and lacks some. This table holds about 87,000 clones, roughly 90% found once. The source was peripheral blood, collected on day 0 of AZD1222 vaccination. Receptors originate from an adult in good health.

The CDR3, as DNA: TGTGCCAGTAGGTACGACAGGGCGGGTGGACAGCCCCAGCATTTT. Its protein is CASRYDRAGGQPQHF. The V gene is TRBV19, the J gene TRBJ1-5; 7 bases align to TRBD1. With 6 bases clipped from V and 7 bases from J, the junction kept 12 bases outside the gene matches. Per germline, CDR1 LNHDA and CDR2 SQIVND (reference sequence). This CDR3 contains 15 residues. Variable domain in full (rest from reference TRBV19 and TRBJ1-5): DGGITQSPKYLFRKEGQNVTLSCEQNLNHDAMYWYRQDPGQGLRLIYYSQIVNDFQKGDIAEGYSVSREKKESFPLTVTSAQKNPTAFYLCASRYDRAGGQPQHFGDGTRLSIL.

V is TRBV29-1 and J is TRBJ1-1; no definite D call. V was trimmed by 6 bases and J by 1 base, leaving 12 bases between them. Germline lookup yields CDR1 SQVTM and CDR2 ANQGSEA. The CDR3 totals 13 residues. In DNA form, the CDR3 reads TGCAGCGTAATAAAACGGGAGAACACTGAAGCTTTCTTT. It specifies CSVIKRENTEAFF.

This chain uses TRBV7-3 with TRBJ1-5, with D possibly being TRBD1 (5 bases). The CDR3 length is 15 residues. CDR1 and CDR2 (germline): SGHTA, FQGTGA. Trimming removed 2 bases at V and 1 base at J, with 9 bases between. CDR3 nucleotides: TGTGCCAGCAGCTTACGGGCAGGGAGCAATCAGCCCCAGCATTTT. This translates into CASSLRAGSNQPQHF.

This sequence joins TRBV9 and TRBJ1-6; 8 nucleotides line up with TRBD1. V trimming: 3 bases; J trimming: 7 bases; junction bases outside the gene matches: 6. The CDR3 has 15 residues. In germline, CDR1 is SGDLS, CDR2 YYNGEE. The CDR3 loop is CASSGGQGGNSPLHF. The CDR3 nucleotides read TGTGCCAGCAGCGGTGGACAGGGAGGCAATTCACCCCTCCACTTT.

The chain couples TRBV19 to TRBJ1-3; D remains unclear. Germline V lookup: CDR1 LNHDA, CDR2 SQIVND (reference sequence). Trimming pared 3 bases from V and 0 bases from J, leaving 9 bases between. This CDR3 is built from 15 residues. The CDR3 DNA is TGTGCCAGTAGTATTAAGATCTCCTCTGGAAACACCATATATTTT. This gives the protein CASSIKISSGNTIYF.

This clone was seen more than once but under ten times. This chain links TRBV15 with TRBJ1-4; D not resolved. The germline V gene has CDR1 LNHNV and CDR2 YYDKDF (reference sequence). CDR3 length equals 15 residues. V was pared by 0 bases and J by 7 bases, with 12 bases between. The CDR3: CATSRDGQEGEKLFF. The DNA for the CDR3 is TGTGCCACCAGCAGAGATGGGCAGGAGGGTGAAAAACTGTTTTTT.

CDR3 sequence reads: CASGGAEAFF. CDR3 nucleotide sequence: TGTGCCAGCGGGGGGGCTGAAGCTTTCTTT. This chain joins TRBV2 and TRBJ1-1; perhaps TRBD1 as D (5 bases). V was pared by 8 bases and J by 6 bases, with 7 bases between. Germline CDR1 and CDR2: SNHLY and FYNNEI. This CDR3 has 10 amino acids.

This clone has only a few counts. The rearrangement uses TRBV6-4 and TRBJ2-1, with 11 positions matching TRBD1. The CDR3 is 15 amino acids. V lost 4 bases, J lost 5 bases, and 4 bases stayed unmatched. CDR1 MRHNA and CDR2 SNTAGT come from the germline V gene. The CDR3 region is CASSVGTGGNNEQFF. The CDR3 DNA sequence: TGTGCCAGCAGTGTCGGGACAGGGGGGAACAATGAGCAGTTCTTC.

This chain joins TRBV7-3 and TRBJ2-3, with D hard to call. The V end was cut by 4 bases, the J end by 2 bases, with 10 bases between. The CDR3 has 14 residues. Germline V gene data show CDR1 as SGHTA and CDR2 as FQGTGA. The CDR3 region has the DNA TGTGCCAGCAGCTACCGGACCTTCACAGATACGCAGTATTTT. Its protein product is CASSYRTFTDTQYF.

The chain carries TRBV6-5 and TRBJ1-2; 8 nucleotides line up with TRBD1. J was trimmed by 4 bases and V by 7 bases; bases with no gene match: 8. CDR3 length: 14 amino acids. Germline lookup yields CDR1 MNHEY and CDR2 SVGAGI. Here the CDR3 DNA reads TGTGCCAGCATGCGGGACAGGAGTTTCTATGGCTACACCTTC. This sequence encodes CASMRDRSFYGYTF.

This clone has only one observation. The chain links TRBV5-6 to TRBJ1-4; TRBD1 is a possible D gene (5 bases). This CDR3 is 13 amino acids long. The V gene's germline CDR1 is SGHDT and CDR2 YYEEEE. Trimming took off 1 base at V and 16 bases at J, with 17 bases between the two ends. The CDR3 DNA reads TGTGCCAGCAGCTTGTTTCGGGAGGGGCGGCCGTTTTTT. This encodes CASSLFREGRPFF.

The gene calls are TRBV12-3 or TRBV12-4 and TRBJ1-2; 8 nucleotides agree with TRBD1. Trimming at V came to 4 bases and at J to 4 bases, leaving 2 bases not matched to a gene. The CDR3 spans 13 residues. The CDR3 nucleotides read TGTGCCAGCAGTTACGGACAGGGCTATGGCTACACCTTC. Translation gives CASSYGQGYGYTF.